What follows describes a single T cell receptor beta chain. Its antigen is still unknown. This CDR3 is missing its conserved last phenylalanine or tryptophan, likely due to a read error. The limits of the CDR3 on the DNA are not certain, so only TCRdb's listed CDR3 is given. The CDR3 length is 14 residues, termini included. Germline CDR1 and CDR2: SQVTM and ANQGSEA. These data come from a study of Graves' ophthalmopathy and Graves' hyperthyroidism. Study-wide results and caveats: Blood also carried most expanded thyroid clonotypes exceeding 0.001 frequency. The model's prediction of ophthalmopathy progression had 70.59% sensitivity and 72% to 80% specificity.

Thyroid ultrasound, orbital computed tomography, TRAb, serum thyroxine and clinical symptoms formed the basis of diagnosis. RNA transcripts served as template for amplifying TCR beta CDR3 sequences. Investigators did first-round RT-PCR with HTBI primers, then second-round multiplex PCR. Each CDR3 protein is one row after TCRdb ran MiXCR on the multiplex PCR reads. The top ten hold 3.5% to 5% of the sample, which has about 550,000 distinct CDR3 sequences, 35% to 45% seen once. The chain carries TRBV29-1 and TRBJ2-5; the table's D call TRBD2 went unverified against the DNA. The sequenced sample was peripheral blood or thyroid tissue (not recorded which). The receptor's source is an adult man with Graves' hyperthyroidism. The CDR3 region is CSVSPGLAGGVTVS.